This TCR beta chain originates from a study of cytomegalovirus exposure and HLA in healthy donors. Per the germline V gene, CDR1 is SNHLY and CDR2 is FYNNEI. Trimming removed 7 bases from V and 7 bases from J, with 14 bases in between. The CDR3 is 13 residues long. Assay: immunoSEQ multiplex PCR; the TCRdb copy retains only in-frame clones and omits some. The sample lists around 45,000 clones, about 90% occurring once. The rearrangement uses TRBV2 and TRBJ1-5; tentatively, D is TRBD1 (5 bases). The sequence was obtained from a man younger than 35 in good health and CMV-seronegative. The sequencing input was PBMCs. The chain's CDR3 is CASNLDNAQPQHF. The DNA for the CDR3 is TGTGCCAGCAATCTGGACAACGCACAGCCCCAGCATTTT.